One and the same sample provided the 21 T cell receptor beta chains below, sequenced in a study of shared clonotypes between healthy human individuals. The data were produced by immunoSEQ multiplex PCR, yet TCRdb's version contains in-frame clones alone and is incomplete. This sample has about 1 million clones, with about 80% found just once. The sequencing sample was made of memory CD4+ T cells sorted from blood. Indicated subset: CD45RA-negative fraction. The receptors were gathered from a man aged 18 to 35 in good health.

This clone was observed a single time. Distinct nucleotide sequences in the sample also encode this CDR3. The chain combines TRBV5-1 with TRBJ2-3; possibly TRBD2 for D (6 bases). V lost 1 base, J lost 1 base, and 7 bases lay in between. The germline V gene has CDR1 SGHRS and CDR2 YFSETQ. The CDR3 has 14 amino acids. The CDR3 nucleotides are TGCGCCAGCAGCTTGTCGGGAGGCACAGATACGCAGTATTTT. Protein sequence: CASSLSGGTDTQYF. Complete variable domain (other parts from reference TRBV5-1 and TRBJ2-3): KAGVTQTPRYLIKTRGQQVTLSCSPISGHRSVSWYQQTPGQGLQFLFEYFSETQRNKGNFPGRFSGRQFSNSRSEMNVSTLELGDSALYLCASSLSGGTDTQYFGPGTRLTVL.

The gene calls are TRBV5-1 and TRBJ2-2; 9 nucleotides align to TRBD2. The length of the CDR3 is 18 residues. Germline V gene lookup returns CDR1 SGHRS and CDR2 YFSETQ. V lost 3 bases and J lost 2; bases outside the gene matches: 11. The CDR3 bases are TGCGCCAGCAGCTGGGATTCGACTAGCGGACCTAACACCGGGGAGCTGTTTTTT. This codes for CASSWDSTSGPNTGELFF. Complete variable domain (other parts from reference TRBV5-1 and TRBJ2-2): KAGVTQTPRYLIKTRGQQVTLSCSPISGHRSVSWYQQTPGQGLQFLFEYFSETQRNKGNFPGRFSGRQFSNSRSEMNVSTLELGDSALYLCASSWDSTSGPNTGELFFGEGSRLTVL.

The rearrangement links TRBV6-1 to TRBJ1-6; a weak D match, TRBD1 (6 bases). With 11 bases removed from V and 9 bases from J, the gap between germline ends came to 17 bases. CDR1 and CDR2 (germline): MNHNS, SASEGT. The length of the CDR3 is 13 residues. CDR3 in amino acids: CAGSPGEGSPLHF. In DNA form, the CDR3 reads TGTGCCGGTTCACCAGGGGAAGGTTCACCCCTCCACTTT.

This CDR3 is CASSPGDRNEKLFF. Here the CDR3 DNA reads TGTGCCAGCTCACCGGGGGACAGGAATGAAAAACTGTTTTTT. The chain has TRBV18 and TRBJ1-4; 8 nucleotides line up with TRBD1. This CDR3 is 14 amino acids long. After removal of 3 bases from V and 5 bases from J, the junction contained 2 bases not matched to a gene. The germline V gene encodes CDR1 KGHSH and CDR2 LQKENI.

This sequence joins TRBV11-3 and TRBJ2-2, with D perhaps TRBD1 (5 bases). Looked up from germline, CDR1 is SGHNT and CDR2 is YENEEA. The CDR3 is 15 amino acids. V was clipped by 2 bases and J by 0 bases, with 7 bases between them. The CDR3 is CASSLLGANTGELFF. In nucleotides, the CDR3 is TGTGCCAGCAGCTTATTAGGGGCGAACACCGGGGAGCTGTTTTTT.

Comments on this clone: In the same sample, other DNA sequences code for this CDR3. V is TRBV6-6 and J is TRBJ2-2; D is uncertain. The CDR3 sequence is 12 residues long. The V end was cut by 5 bases, the J end by 7 bases, with 8 bases between. Germline loops: CDR1 MNHNY, CDR2 SVGAGI (reference sequence). CDR3 region: CASSLGVGELFF. The CDR3 bases are TGTGCCAGCAGTCTTGGGGTCGGGGAGCTGTTTTTT.

The chain uses TRBV2 and TRBJ2-2; 9 bases agree with TRBD2. Germline V CDR1 and CDR2: SNHLY, FYNNEI. Germline trimming cut 4 bases from V and 6 bases from J; bases unmatched to any gene: 15. This CDR3 has 18 amino acids. The CDR3 nucleotides are TGTGCCAGCAGTGGATTACAGGCGGGAGGGGCATCTGCCGGGGAGCTGTTTTTT. This encodes CASSGLQAGGASAGELFF.

V usage is TRBV6-6 and J usage is TRBJ1-2, with unresolved D. The CDR3 is made up of 13 amino acids. V lost 7 bases and J lost 1, with 10 bases in between. The germline V gene has CDR1 MNHNY and CDR2 SVGAGI (reference sequence). For the CDR3, the DNA is TGTGCCAGCACCGTACGGGGTAACTATGGCTACACCTTC. Translated, it gives CASTVRGNYGYTF.

In the case of this clone: Distinct nucleotide sequences in the sample also encode this CDR3. V is TRBV6-5 and J is TRBJ2-5, with D tentatively TRBD1 (6 bases). Per the germline V gene, CDR1 is MNHEY and CDR2 is SVGAGI. V lost 3 bases to trimming and J lost 2 bases, with 10 bases between them. The CDR3 runs to 14 residues. The CDR3 sequence: CASSYGQLQETQYF. In nucleotides, the CDR3 is TGTGCCAGCAGTTATGGACAGCTTCAAGAGACCCAGTACTTC.

Concerning this clone: One end of the junction does not line up with germline, which may come from a read error. The chain employs TRBV7-2 and TRBJ2-5; 8 nucleotides line up with TRBD2. Germline V gene lookup returns CDR1 SGHTA and CDR2 FQGNSA. This CDR3 spans 14 amino acids. The CDR3 region is CASSVAGFQETQYF. In nucleotides, the CDR3 is TGTGCCAGCAGCGTAGCGGGGTTTCAAGAGACCCAGTACTTC.

The V call is TRBV5-1, the J call TRBJ2-2; TRBD1 matches 7 bases. With 1 base clipped from V and 6 bases from J, the junction kept 6 bases outside the gene matches. The V gene's germline CDR1 is SGHRS and CDR2 YFSETQ. The CDR3 length is 15 residues. The CDR3 DNA follows: TGCGCCAGCAGCTTGCGACAGGGTCTCGCCGGGGAGCTGTTTTTT. Amino acids: CASSLRQGLAGELFF.

V is TRBV2 and J is TRBJ2-7, with 7 bases that match TRBD1. Germline assignment: CDR1 SNHLY and CDR2 FYNNEI. Losses at the gene ends were 6 bases for V and 2 bases for J; bases not matched to a gene: 7. The CDR3 loop spans 14 amino acids. The CDR3 is CASSAGTATYEQYF. In DNA form, the CDR3 reads TGTGCCAGCAGCGCCGGGACAGCTACCTACGAGCAGTACTTC.

V is TRBV18 and J is TRBJ2-2, with a possible D match to TRBD2 (5 bases). Germline CDR1 reads KGHSH; CDR2 reads LQKENI. The CDR3 runs 16 residues. The V end lost 2 bases, the J end lost 0 bases, and 10 bases lay between the germline ends. As DNA, the CDR3 is TGTGCCAGCTCACCAGGGGTAGCGTCGAACACCGGGGAGCTGTTTTTT. This codes for CASSPGVASNTGELFF.

This clone was found a few times. Different DNA sequences within this sample yield the same CDR3. This chain joins TRBV25-1 and TRBJ1-5, with 7 bases lining up with TRBD1. The CDR3 extends over 12 amino acids. With V trimmed by 3 bases and J by 7 bases, 0 bases remained unmatched. Germline V lookup: CDR1 MGHDK, CDR2 SYGVNS. The CDR3 region has the DNA TGTGCCAGCAGTGACAGGGGGCAGCCCCAGCATTTT. This sequence encodes CASSDRGQPQHF.

The chain combines TRBV5-1 with TRBJ2-2; perhaps TRBD2 as D (5 bases). V was pared by 7 bases and J by 4 bases, with 14 bases between. CDR1 is SGHRS and CDR2 is YFSETQ in the germline V gene. This CDR3 comprises 14 residues. This CDR3 is CASAMVATTGELFF. In DNA form, the CDR3 reads TGCGCCAGCGCCATGGTAGCGACCACCGGGGAGCTGTTTTTT.

The genes are TRBV11-3 and TRBJ1-6, with D possibly matching TRBD1 (6 bases). The V end was cut by 5 bases, the J end by 10 bases, with 15 bases between. The length of the CDR3 is 14 residues. CDR1 and CDR2 (germline): SGHNT, YENEEA. The CDR3 DNA follows: TGTGCCAGCAGCGCCGTCGGGGGCCGATCACCCCTCCACTTT. Translated: CASSAVGGRSPLHF.

The V call is TRBV28, the J call TRBJ1-5, with D perhaps matching TRBD1 (5 bases). Germline CDR1 and CDR2: MDHEN and SYDVKM. Between the trimmed V and J ends, which lost 7 bases and 2 bases, there was a span of 15 bases. The CDR3 extends over 15 amino acids. The DNA of the CDR3 is TGTGCCAGCACCTCGGACACCCGCCGCAATCAGCCCCAGCATTTT. Its protein is CASTSDTRRNQPQHF.

V and J are TRBV5-1 and TRBJ1-6, with no clear D. CDR3 length equals 13 residues. V was pared by 1 base and J by 11 bases, with 10 bases between. Germline V CDR1 and CDR2: SGHRS, YFSETQ. The CDR3 DNA follows: TGCGCCAGCAGCTTGACTGACGGACCACCCCTCCACTTT. This codes for CASSLTDGPPLHF.

CDR3 DNA: TGTGCCAGCAGGAATCGACAGGGAGGGACCGGGGAGCTGTTTTTT. Translation: CASRNRQGGTGELFF. This chain links TRBV7-9 with TRBJ2-2; the D gene could be TRBD1 or TRBD2 (7 bases each). There are 15 residues in the CDR3. Germline CDR1 reads SEHNR; CDR2 reads FQNEAQ (reference sequence). V lost 6 bases and J 5 bases, leaving 16 bases between the germline ends.

This clone has more than one count but fewer than ten. This sequence joins TRBV10-3 and TRBJ1-3; no clear D gene. V lost 3 bases, J lost 3 bases, and 15 bases lay in between. The CDR3 runs to 16 residues. CDR1 is ENHRY, CDR2 SYGVKD, per germline. The CDR3 nucleotides are TGTGCCATCAGTGACCTCGGCGACCCACTTGGAAACACCATATATTTT. It yields the protein CAISDLGDPLGNTIYF.

The chain couples TRBV6-1 to TRBJ1-6; no clear D. Per the germline V gene, CDR1 is MNHNS and CDR2 is SASEGT. Deletions cut 0 bases from V and 7 bases from J, with 19 bases between. The CDR3 is made up of 18 amino acids. The CDR3 sequence is CASSEARVYPSANSPLHF. CDR3 nucleotides: TGTGCCAGCAGTGAAGCCCGGGTATACCCCTCCGCCAATTCACCCCTCCACTTT.